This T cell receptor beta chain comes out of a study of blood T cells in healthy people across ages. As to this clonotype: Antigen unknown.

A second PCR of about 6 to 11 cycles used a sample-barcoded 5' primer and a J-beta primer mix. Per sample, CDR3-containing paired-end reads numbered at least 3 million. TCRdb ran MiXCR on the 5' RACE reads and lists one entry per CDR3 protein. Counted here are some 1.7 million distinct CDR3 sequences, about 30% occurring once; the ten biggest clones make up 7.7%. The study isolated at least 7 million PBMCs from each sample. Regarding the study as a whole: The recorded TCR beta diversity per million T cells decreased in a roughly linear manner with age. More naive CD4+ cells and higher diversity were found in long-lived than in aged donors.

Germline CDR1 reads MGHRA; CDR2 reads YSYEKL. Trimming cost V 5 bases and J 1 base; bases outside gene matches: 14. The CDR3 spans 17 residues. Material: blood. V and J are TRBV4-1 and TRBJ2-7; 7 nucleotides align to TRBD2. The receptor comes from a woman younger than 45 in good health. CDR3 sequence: CASSDGPGLAVSYEQYF. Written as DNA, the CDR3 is TGCGCCAGCAGCGACGGACCGGGCCTAGCGGTTTCCTACGAGCAGTACTTC.